This TCR beta chain appears in the sequencing data of a study of blood T cell repertoires in COVID-19 (dated by TCRdb to 2020 to 2021). Background for the entire study: Collaborator samples came from the United States, Italy and Spain and covered acute and convalescent phases of COVID-19. The prospective study material was composed of cDNA or gDNA derived from T cells, B-cell-depleted T cells, or PBMCs. Samples came from the ongoing ImmuneRACE study (first 160 participants) plus 1,254 subjects from 6 global collaborators. Sample metadata almost always included a de-identified subject ID, COVID-19 status, age in years and sex. HLA class I and class II types, where available, came from metadata supplied by the sample provider rather than from assay-based typing. The dataset comprised deeply sampled blood TCRbeta repertoires from subjects exposed to, actively infected with, or recovered from COVID-19. The repertoires were released in a freely available public database meant as a resource for research on the immune response to SARS-CoV-2. The full study reports these points: How much clinical and demographic metadata was included differed by source and by participant, and the metadata was provided uncurated.

A second Seattle source provided samples from volunteer blood donors who had recovered from COVID-19. Whole blood was collected in K2EDTA tubes by collaborating institutions according to the institutions' own protocols. Collaborator samples were shipped for TCRbeta analysis as frozen whole blood, isolated PBMCs, or DNA extracted from either sample type. V is reduced by 3 bases and J by 14 bases, leaving a spacing of 11 bases between them. The CDR3 numbers 11 residues from cysteine through phenylalanine. The read is trimmed to its CDR3 DNA, 33 bases read in frame from base 1. Taken from the germline V gene (reference sequence), the CDR1 and CDR2 loops are MNHEY and SMNVEV. About this clone itself: No cognate antigen has been identified for it. No base quality values were provided; no much bigger clone lies one nucleotide off.

TCRbeta CDR3 regions were amplified from genomic DNA by means of the immunoSEQ Assay, a bias-controlled multiplex PCR. In the paper's pipeline: Nucleated cell counts per sample were estimated from amplification of reference gene primers within the assay. To quantify the absolute abundance of each unique TCRbeta CDR3 rearrangement, sequence reads were collapsed and filtered. For each sample, productive Simpson clonality was calculated as the square root of Simpson's diversity index across productive rearrangements. In its TCRdb copy, this immuneACCESS table keeps in-frame sequences only and misses some clones. Where compared with another copy, unresolved V genes explain less than half of these, and the others have no known cause. That table furnishes V, J and clone size, whereas the DNA furnished D and trimming. The sample table records approximately 260,000 clones; roughly 80% of these occur just once. The ten largest clones take up about 5% of the sample.

The chain couples TRBV27 to TRBJ2-1; TRBD2 could be the D gene, as 5 bases match. The sequencing sample was made of peripheral blood. The clonotype comes from a man aged 55 to 69 who had recovered from COVID-19. The CDR3 protein: CASSFGGREFF. The DNA sequence follows: TGTGCCAGCAGTTTTGGCGGGCGGGAGTTCTTC.